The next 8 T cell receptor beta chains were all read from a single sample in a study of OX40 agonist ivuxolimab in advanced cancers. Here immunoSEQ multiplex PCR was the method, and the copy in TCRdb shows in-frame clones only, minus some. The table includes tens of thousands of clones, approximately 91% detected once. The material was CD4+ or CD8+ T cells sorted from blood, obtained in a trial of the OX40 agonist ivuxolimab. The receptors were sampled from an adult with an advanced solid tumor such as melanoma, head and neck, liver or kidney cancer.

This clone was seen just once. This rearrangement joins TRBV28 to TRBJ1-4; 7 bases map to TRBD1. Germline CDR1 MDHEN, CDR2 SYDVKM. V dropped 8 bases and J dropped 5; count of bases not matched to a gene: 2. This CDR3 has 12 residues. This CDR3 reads CASQTGNEKLFF. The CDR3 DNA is TGTGCCAGCCAGACAGGGAATGAAAAACTGTTTTTT.

Here the CDR3 DNA reads TGTGCCAGCAGCTTAAACGGTGATTCGGGAGAGACCCAGTACTTC. This gives the protein CASSLNGDSGETQYF. The V gene is TRBV11-3, the J gene TRBJ2-5; unclear D gene. Germline CDR1 is SGHNT and CDR2 is YENEEA. Deletions cut 2 bases from V and 4 bases from J, with 14 bases between. The CDR3 consists of 15 residues.

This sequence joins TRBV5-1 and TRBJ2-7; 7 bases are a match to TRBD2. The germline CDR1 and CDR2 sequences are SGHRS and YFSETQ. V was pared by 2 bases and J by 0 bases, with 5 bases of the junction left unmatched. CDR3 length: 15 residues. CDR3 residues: CASSLRGTTSYEQYF. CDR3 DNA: TGCGCCAGCAGCTTACGCGGGACTACCTCCTACGAGCAGTACTTC. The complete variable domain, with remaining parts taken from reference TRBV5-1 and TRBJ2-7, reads KAGVTQTPRYLIKTRGQQVTLSCSPISGHRSVSWYQQTPGQGLQFLFEYFSETQRNKGNFPGRFSGRQFSNSRSEMNVSTLELGDSALYLCASSLRGTTSYEQYFGPGTRLTVT.

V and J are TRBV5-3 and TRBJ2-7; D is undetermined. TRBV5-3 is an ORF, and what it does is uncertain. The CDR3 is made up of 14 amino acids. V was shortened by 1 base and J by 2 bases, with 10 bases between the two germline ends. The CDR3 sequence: CARSLRRRTYEQYF. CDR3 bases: TGTGCCAGAAGCTTGAGACGACGAACCTACGAGCAGTACTTC.

The chain's CDR3 is CASSFSGVSGETQYF. The DNA of the CDR3 is TGTGCCAGCAGCTTCAGCGGGGTTAGCGGGGAGACCCAGTACTTC. The chain links TRBV7-9 to TRBJ2-5; TRBD2 matches at 7 bases. There are 15 residues in the CDR3. CDR1 SEHNR and CDR2 FQNEAQ come from the germline V gene (reference sequence). V shed 3 bases and J 5 bases; nucleotides not matched to a gene: 9.

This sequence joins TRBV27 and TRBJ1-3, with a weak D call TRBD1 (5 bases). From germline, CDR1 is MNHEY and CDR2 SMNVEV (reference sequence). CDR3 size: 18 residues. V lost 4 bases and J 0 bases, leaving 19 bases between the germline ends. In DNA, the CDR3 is TGTGCCAGCAGTTCGAGGACTCCGACAGTCTACTCTGGAAACACCATATATTTT. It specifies CASSSRTPTVYSGNTIYF.

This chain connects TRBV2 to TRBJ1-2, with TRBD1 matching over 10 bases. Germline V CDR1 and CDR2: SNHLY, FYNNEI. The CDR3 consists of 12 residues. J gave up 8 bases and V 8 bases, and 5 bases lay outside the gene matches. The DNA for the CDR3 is TGTGCCAGCTCGGGGGACAGGGGAGGCTACACCTTC. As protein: CASSGDRGGYTF.

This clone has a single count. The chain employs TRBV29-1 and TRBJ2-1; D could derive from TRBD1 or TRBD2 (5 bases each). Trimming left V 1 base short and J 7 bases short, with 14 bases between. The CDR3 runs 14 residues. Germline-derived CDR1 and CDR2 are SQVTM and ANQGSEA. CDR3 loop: CSVEAAGRDNEQFF. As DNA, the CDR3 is TGCAGCGTTGAAGCTGCAGGGAGAGATAATGAGCAGTTCTTC.